This is a list of T cell receptor beta chains from one sample in a study of T cells in Graves' hyperthyroidism and ophthalmopathy. TCRdb used MiXCR to reprocess the multiplex PCR reads, holding one entry per CDR3 protein. The profile shows about 350,000 distinct CDR3 sequences, around a sixth of them singletons. Sequenced sample: blood. All receptors derive from a woman between 35 and 50 years old with Graves' ophthalmopathy. CDR3s include the opening cysteine and the closing phenylalanine or tryptophan. The order of the fields is CDR3 DNA, CDR3 protein, clone size, J gene, V gene, D gene. A D gene is named only where the DNA matches it firmly. Clone size is given for some rows only: seen once, a few or many times, or a class if the clone is expanded.

TGTGCCAGCAGACTAGCGGACGGGGAGCTGTTTTTT | CASRLADGELFF | many | TRBJ2-2 | TRBV6-1 | TRBD2
TGCGCCAGCAGCGGGAATCGGGCTAGCCCCGGGGAGCTGTTTTTT | CASSGNRASPGELFF | . | TRBJ2-2 | TRBV5-1 | .
TGTGCCAGCAGTGATCGGGTGGGCTCTGGAAACACCATATATTTT | CASSDRVGSGNTIYF | many | TRBJ1-3 | TRBV2 | .
TGCAGTGCTAGACTGACAGGTCAACAGCCCCAGCATTTT | CSARLTGQQPQHF | . | TRBJ1-5 | TRBV20-1 | .
TGTGCCAGCAGCTTAAATCTGGACGAGAAGGAACCCCAGTACTTC | CASSLNLDEKEPQYF | many | TRBJ2-5 | TRBV7-3 | .
TGTGCCAGCAGTGAATGGCAGCCGAACACCGGGGAGCTGTTTTTT | CASSEWQPNTGELFF | . | TRBJ2-2 | TRBV6-1 | .
TGTGCCAGCAGTCTAGCCGGACGGATCGGCTACGAGCAGTACTTC | CASSLAGRIGYEQYF | . | TRBJ2-7 | TRBV12-3/TRBV12-4 | .
TGTGCCAGCAGCCAGGTGGGGGCTCCCTACGAGCAGTACTTC | CASSQVGAPYEQYF | few | TRBJ2-7 | TRBV6-1 | .
TGTGCCAGCAGTTTTTGGTACCCCGGGACTAGCGTCTCCTACGAGCAGTACTTC | CASSFWYPGTSVSYEQYF | many | TRBJ2-7 | TRBV12-3/TRBV12-4 | TRBD2
TGTGCCTGGAGTGTATGGGGGGCGAACACTGAAGCTTTCTTT | CAWSVWGANTEAFF | many | TRBJ1-1 | TRBV30 | .
TGTGCCAGCAGTCCCAGGGGGTCAAACTCCTACGAGCAGTACTTC | CASSPRGSNSYEQYF | many | TRBJ2-7 | TRBV6-1 | TRBD1
TGTGCCAGCAGTGTCGGGACCCTCGCCTACGAGCAGTACTTC | CASSVGTLAYEQYF | many | TRBJ2-7 | TRBV27 | .
TGCAGTGCTAGAGATGAGACGGGCACTGAAGCTTTCTTT | CSARDETGTEAFF | . | TRBJ1-1 | TRBV20-1 | .
TGTGCCAGCAGTTTTGGCGGAACGAACACCGGGGAGCTGTTTTTT | CASSFGGTNTGELFF | many | TRBJ2-2 | TRBV12-3/TRBV12-4 | .
TGTGCCAGCAGTGAAGCGTTACCCAGGGATGGCTATGGCTACACCTTC | CASSEALPRDGYGYTF | once | TRBJ1-2 | TRBV6-1 | .
TGTGCCAGCAGTTGGGGACCGCTCTACGAGCAGTACTTC | CASSWGPLYEQYF | many | TRBJ2-7 | TRBV27 | .
TGTGCCAGCAGCTTAGCTGGGACGGATCAGCCCCAGCATTTT | CASSLAGTDQPQHF | many | TRBJ1-5 | TRBV7-8 | .
TGTGCCAGCGGGTTCGGACAGGGTTCAAACACCATATATTTT | CASGFGQGSNTIYF | many | TRBJ1-3 | TRBV2 | TRBD1
TGTGCCGGCTTCCCCCCCAGACTAGCGGGAGGGCCCCACGAGCAGTACTTC | CAGFPPRLAGGPHEQYF | many | TRBJ2-7 | TRBV6-2/TRBV6-3 | TRBD2
TGTGCCAGCAGTTTTAACAGGCGGAACACTGAAGCTTTCTTT | CASSFNRRNTEAFF | few | TRBJ1-1 | TRBV28 | .
TGCAGTGCTAGGACAGGCGCTAATTCACCCCTCCACTTT | CSARTGANSPLHF | many | TRBJ1-6 | TRBV20-1 | .
TGTGCCAGCAGCGCAGGGAATCCGACCGGGGAGCTGTTTTTT | CASSAGNPTGELFF | . | TRBJ2-2 | TRBV28 | .
TGTGCCAGCAGTCCCCGCGTGGTCCACGAGCAGTACTTC | CASSPRVVHEQYF | . | TRBJ2-7 | TRBV6-1 | .
TGTGCCAGCAGCTCCGATCTGGGGGGGCGTCAGCCCCAGCATTTT | CASSSDLGGRQPQHF | few | TRBJ1-5 | TRBV11-2 | .
TGTGCCAGCACTACACGTCCGGGACTAGCGGGAGAGAGGGCCAAAAACATTCAGTACTTC | CASTTRPGLAGERAKNIQYF | many | TRBJ2-4 | TRBV12-3/TRBV12-4 | TRBD2
TGTGCCAGCAGGGAGGGGGCTAACACCGGGGAGCTGTTTTTT | CASREGANTGELFF | many | TRBJ2-2 | TRBV7-8 | .
TGTGCCAGCAGCCTCAAAGCCAATATCCACAGGGGTGATGCGAACACTGAAGCTTTCTTT | CASSLKANIHRGDANTEAFF | many | TRBJ1-1 | TRBV28 | TRBD1
TGTGCCAGCAGCAAGAGGGACTCCTCCTACGAGCAGTACTTC | CASSKRDSSYEQYF | many | TRBJ2-7 | TRBV7-9 | .
TGCAGTGCTAGTCGGGACAATTTTCCCGGGGAGCTGTTTTTT | CSASRDNFPGELFF | many | TRBJ2-2 | TRBV20-1 | .
TGCGCCAGCAGCTTGGACAGGGGGCTAGTGGGCACTGAAGCTTTCTTT | CASSLDRGLVGTEAFF | . | TRBJ1-1 | TRBV5-1 | TRBD1
TGTGCCAGCAGTTACTCAGGGTTCTACGAGCAGTACTTC | CASSYSGFYEQYF | many | TRBJ2-7 | TRBV6-5 | .
TGTGCCTGGAGTGTCGCAGGGGACGGAGACTACGAGCAGTACTTC | CAWSVAGDGDYEQYF | many | TRBJ2-7 | TRBV30 | .
TGTGCCAGCTCGCGGGAGGTTCTGAACACTGAAGCTTTCTTT | CASSREVLNTEAFF | many | TRBJ1-1 | TRBV18 | .
TGTGCCAGCACTGGAACAAATTCCTACGAGCAGTACTTC | CASTGTNSYEQYF | few | TRBJ2-7 | TRBV7-2 | .
TGTGCCAGCAGTTACGGTAGCGGGAACTACGAGCAGTACTTC | CASSYGSGNYEQYF | many | TRBJ2-7 | TRBV6-2/TRBV6-3 | TRBD2
TGTGCCAGCAGCAACTACTTCCAAGAGACCCAGTACTTC | CASSNYFQETQYF | many | TRBJ2-5 | TRBV7-2 | .
TGTGCCAGCAGTCTGTACCGGGACGGAGGCACCGGGGAGCTGTTTTTT | CASSLYRDGGTGELFF | many | TRBJ2-2 | TRBV28 | .
TGTGCTAGCAGCGTAGGGATTACAAGCCAAGAGACCCAGTACTTC | CASSVGITSQETQYF | . | TRBJ2-5 | TRBV7-7 | .
TGTGCCAGCAGCCAAAACGGGGCCCAAGAGACCCAGTACTTC | CASSQNGAQETQYF | . | TRBJ2-5 | TRBV6-1 | .
TGTGCCTGGATCTCCCTAGCGGGGACCCAAGAGACCCAGTACTTC | CAWISLAGTQETQYF | . | TRBJ2-5 | TRBV30 | TRBD2
TGCGCCAGCAGCCAAGTGGCGGTGATGCCGAACACCGGGGAGCTGTTTTTT | CASSQVAVMPNTGELFF | many | TRBJ2-2 | TRBV4-1 | .
TGTGCCAGTAGTGGCGGGCCCAACACTGAAGCTTTCTTT | CASSGGPNTEAFF | many | TRBJ1-1 | TRBV19 | .
TGTGCCTGGACTACCCCACCGGGTTGGGGCTACACCTTC | CAWTTPPGWGYTF | . | TRBJ1-2 | TRBV30 | .
TGTGCCACTCGACAGGGGAGGTTTTTGGTGGAGACCCAGTACTTC | CATRQGRFLVETQYF | many | TRBJ2-5 | TRBV7-9 | TRBD1
TGTGCCAGCAGTGAGCGGGATCCCACCGGGGAGCTGTTTTTT | CASSERDPTGELFF | many | TRBJ2-2 | TRBV6-1 | .
TGTGCCAGCAGAGGGATAGGTGGCTACACCTTC | CASRGIGGYTF | many | TRBJ1-2 | TRBV12-3/TRBV12-4 | .
TGTGCCAGCAGTTTAGGGCGGCGGGGCTACTATGGCTACACCTTC | CASSLGRRGYYGYTF | many | TRBJ1-2 | TRBV12-3/TRBV12-4 | .
TGCGCCAGCAGCGTGACTAGCGGGACGGAAATTCAGTACTTC | CASSVTSGTEIQYF | few | TRBJ2-4 | TRBV5-1 | TRBD2
TGTGCCAGCAGCTTGGGGGACAGGGGGATGTACGAGCAGTACTTC | CASSLGDRGMYEQYF | many | TRBJ2-7 | TRBV9 | TRBD1
TGTGCCAGCAGCACCTACCTCACACAGGGTCGAGAGACCCAGTACTTC | CASSTYLTQGRETQYF | many | TRBJ2-5 | TRBV7-9 | .
TGCGCCTCTCAAAATCGGGGCGAGCAGTACTTC | CASQNRGEQYF | many | TRBJ2-7 | TRBV5-1 | .